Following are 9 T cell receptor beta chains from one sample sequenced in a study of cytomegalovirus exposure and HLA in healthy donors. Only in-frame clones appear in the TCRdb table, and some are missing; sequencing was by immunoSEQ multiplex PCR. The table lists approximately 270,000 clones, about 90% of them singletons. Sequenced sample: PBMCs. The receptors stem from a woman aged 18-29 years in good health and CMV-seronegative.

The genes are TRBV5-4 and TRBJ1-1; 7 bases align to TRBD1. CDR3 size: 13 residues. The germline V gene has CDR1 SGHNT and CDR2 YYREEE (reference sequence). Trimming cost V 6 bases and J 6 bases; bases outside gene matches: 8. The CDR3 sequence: CASNVQGSPEAFF. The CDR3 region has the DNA TGTGCCAGCAACGTACAGGGGTCCCCTGAAGCTTTCTTT.

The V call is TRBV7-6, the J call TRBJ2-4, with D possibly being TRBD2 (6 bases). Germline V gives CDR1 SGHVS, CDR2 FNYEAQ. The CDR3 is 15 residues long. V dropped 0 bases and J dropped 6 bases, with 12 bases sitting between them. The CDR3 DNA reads TGTGCCAGCAGCTTAGCGCCGGAGGGATTAAACATTCAGTACTTC. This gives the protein CASSLAPEGLNIQYF.

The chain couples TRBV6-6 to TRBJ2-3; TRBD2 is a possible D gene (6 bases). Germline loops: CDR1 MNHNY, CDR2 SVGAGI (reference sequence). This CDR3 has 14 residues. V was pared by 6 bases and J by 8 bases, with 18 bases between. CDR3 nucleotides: TGTGCCAGCAGACCCACGAGACTAGTCGGTACGCAGTATTTT. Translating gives CASRPTRLVGTQYF.

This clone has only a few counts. CDR3 sequence: CASSIRDTVNTEAFF. CDR3 nucleotide sequence: TGTGCCAGTAGTATACGGGACACAGTGAACACTGAAGCTTTCTTT. This chain connects TRBV19 to TRBJ1-1; D possibly corresponds to TRBD1 (6 bases). Trimming removed 2 bases from V and 0 bases from J, with 10 bases in between. The CDR3 is 15 amino acids. CDR1 LNHDA and CDR2 SQIVND come from the germline V gene (reference sequence).

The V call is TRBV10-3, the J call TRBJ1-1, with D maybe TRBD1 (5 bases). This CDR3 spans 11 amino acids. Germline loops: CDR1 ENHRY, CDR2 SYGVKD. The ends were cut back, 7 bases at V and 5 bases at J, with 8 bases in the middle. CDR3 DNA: TGTGCCATCAAGAGACAGACTGAAGCTTTCTTT. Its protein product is CAIKRQTEAFF.

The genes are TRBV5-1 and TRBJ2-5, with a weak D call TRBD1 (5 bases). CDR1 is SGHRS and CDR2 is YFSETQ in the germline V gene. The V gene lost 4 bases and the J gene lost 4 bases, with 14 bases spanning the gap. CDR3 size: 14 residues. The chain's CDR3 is CASSVQQRGETQYF. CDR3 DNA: TGCGCCAGCAGCGTACAGCAAAGGGGAGAGACCCAGTACTTC.

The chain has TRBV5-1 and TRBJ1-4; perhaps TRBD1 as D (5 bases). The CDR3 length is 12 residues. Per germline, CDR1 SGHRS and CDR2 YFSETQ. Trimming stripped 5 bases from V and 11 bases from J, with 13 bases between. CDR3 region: CASSYLQGKLFF. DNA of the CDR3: TGCGCCAGCAGTTATCTTCAGGGCAAACTGTTTTTT.

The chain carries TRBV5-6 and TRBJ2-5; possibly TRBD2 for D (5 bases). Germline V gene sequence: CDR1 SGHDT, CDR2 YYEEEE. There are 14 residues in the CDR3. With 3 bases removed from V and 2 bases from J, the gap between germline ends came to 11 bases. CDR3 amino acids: CASSYGSGQETQYF. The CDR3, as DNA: TGTGCCAGCAGCTACGGGTCGGGGCAAGAGACCCAGTACTTC.

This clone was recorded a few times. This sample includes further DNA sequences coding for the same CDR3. This CDR3 is CASSPGGYEQYV. The DNA of the CDR3 is TGTGCCAGCAGCCCCGGGGGGTACGAGCAGTACGTC. The genes are TRBV28 and TRBJ2-7; 7 bases align to TRBD2. Germline V gene data show CDR1 as MDHEN and CDR2 as SYDVKM. After removal of 6 bases from V and 4 bases from J, the junction contained 3 bases not matched to a gene. This CDR3 spans 12 amino acids.